This TCR beta chain originates from a study of vaccination effects on CD4 cells after COVID-19. Study outcomes and limitations: Marked clonal contraction of both clone types appeared late after vaccination.

Assay: immunoSEQ multiplex PCR; the TCRdb copy retains only in-frame clones and omits some. The sample holds about 79,000 clones, around 76% seen once. This clone occurred once. The antigen is undetermined. Before sequencing took place, the ViraFEST assay used viral peptide pools to expand antigen-specific CD4+ T cells. Isolating CD4+ T cells followed approximately nine days of culture. Recipients of the vaccine had no prior SARS-CoV-2 infection and negative nucleocapsid antibodies. The sample here was CD4+ T cells from PBMCs cultured with HCoV-229E spike peptides, taken before COVID-19 vaccination. This TCR derives from a human donor who received a COVID-19 vaccine.

CDR3 bases: TGTGCCAGCAGCTCTTTCTTCGGGGGAAACACCATATATTTT. It encodes CASSSFFGGNTIYF. V gene TRBV7-2 combines with J gene TRBJ1-3; no firm D call. The V gene's germline CDR1 is SGHTA and CDR2 FQGNSA. The CDR3 is 14 residues long. The germline V and J ends were trimmed by 4 bases and 4 bases, with 11 bases remaining between them.